The 3 T cell receptor beta chains listed next were all sequenced from one sample in a study of human T cells and chemical hapten exposure. Time point indicated: patch test 3, about 24 weeks after DPC sensitization. Treatment noted: therapeutic diphenylcyclopropenone sensitization with weekly scalp DPC. TCRdb re-called the RACE reads with MiXCR, one entry per CDR3 protein. This table has under 55,000 distinct CDR3 sequences, roughly 9.5% appearing once. The specimen was whole blood, collected in connection with sensitization to the hapten diphenylcyclopropenone (DPC). These receptors were obtained from a woman aged 40-49 years with alopecia areata. Some clones in this sample may be carry-over from other donors' samples.

There are many counts of this clonotype. This chain joins TRBV29-1 and TRBJ2-3; TRBD1 matches 7 bases. Germline V gene data show CDR1 as SQVTM and CDR2 as ANQGSEA. J lost 5 bases, V lost 2 bases, and 7 bases had no gene match. This CDR3 comprises 14 residues. The CDR3 region has the DNA TGCAGCGTTGAAAGAGGGGGCCAAGGAGATACGCAGTATTTT. Translated: CSVERGGQGDTQYF.

The sample holds many counts of this clonotype. V gene TRBV20-1 combines with J gene TRBJ2-3, with D uncertain. V lost 1 base and J 2 bases, leaving 10 bases between the germline ends. This CDR3 contains 14 residues. CDR1 and CDR2 from the germline V gene are DFQATT and SNEGSKA (reference sequence). The CDR3 loop reads CSARVGATTDTQYF. CDR3 nucleotide sequence: TGCAGTGCTAGAGTTGGAGCGACCACAGATACGCAGTATTTT.

This clonotype was detected only a few times. The chain uses TRBV6-2 or TRBV6-3 and TRBJ2-3, with a weak D call TRBD1 (5 bases). This CDR3 is 17 amino acids long. Germline V gene lookup returns CDR1 MNHEY and CDR2 SVGEGT. V was shortened by 2 bases and J by 3 bases, with 18 bases between the two germline ends. In DNA, the CDR3 is TGTGCCAGCAGTTACGGGCCCCAGGGCTTGGGAACAGATACGCAGTATTTT. It codes for CASSYGPQGLGTDTQYF.